Sequencing of this T cell receptor beta chain was carried out in a study of cytotoxic CD8 clonotypes in ibrutinib-treated CLL. Study observations and caveats: Researchers report that baseline clonality outpaced age-matched healthy donors and tracked circulating CD8+ T-cell counts.

The CDR3 has 16 amino acids. Germline loops: CDR1 SGHRS, CDR2 YFSETQ. V was pared by 3 bases and J by 6 bases, with 21 bases between. Details on this clone: The antigen is not known.

Target depth was 1 in 200,000 to 1 in 1 million T cells, about 10x per clonotype. Profiled with immunoSEQ multiplex PCR; TCRdb holds only in-frame clones, not every one. The data hold fewer than 150,000 clones, with approximately 81% observed a single time. Genomic DNA (around 2 micrograms) was obtained from cryopreserved PBMCs for construction of TCR beta libraries. This sequence joins TRBV5-1 and TRBJ1-1; D is ambiguous. This receptor was obtained from a human donor with chronic lymphocytic leukemia. Sequencing used PBMCs, obtained after 24 months of ibrutinib treatment. This CDR3 is CASSSGVGIKTSEAFF. The CDR3 DNA sequence: TGCGCCAGCAGCTCAGGTGTGGGAATTAAAACATCTGAAGCTTTCTTT.